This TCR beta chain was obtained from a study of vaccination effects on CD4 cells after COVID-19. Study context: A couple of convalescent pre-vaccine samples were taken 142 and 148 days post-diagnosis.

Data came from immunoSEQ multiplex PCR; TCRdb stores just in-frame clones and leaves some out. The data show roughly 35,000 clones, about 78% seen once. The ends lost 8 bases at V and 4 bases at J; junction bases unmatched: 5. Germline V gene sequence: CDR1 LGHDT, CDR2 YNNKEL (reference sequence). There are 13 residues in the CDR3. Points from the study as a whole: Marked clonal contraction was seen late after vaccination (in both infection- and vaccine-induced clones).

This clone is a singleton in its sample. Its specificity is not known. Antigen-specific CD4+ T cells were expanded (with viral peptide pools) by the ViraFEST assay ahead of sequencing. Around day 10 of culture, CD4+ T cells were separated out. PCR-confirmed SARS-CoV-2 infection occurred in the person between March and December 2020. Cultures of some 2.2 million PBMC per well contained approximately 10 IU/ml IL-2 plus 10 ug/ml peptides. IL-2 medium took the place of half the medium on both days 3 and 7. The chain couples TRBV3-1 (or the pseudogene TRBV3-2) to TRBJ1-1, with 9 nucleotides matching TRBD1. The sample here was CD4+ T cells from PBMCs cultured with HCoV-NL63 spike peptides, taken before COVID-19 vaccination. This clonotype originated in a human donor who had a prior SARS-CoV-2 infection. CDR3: CASRDRESTEAFF. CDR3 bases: TGTGCCAGCCGGGACAGGGAGTCCACTGAAGCTTTCTTT.